A single sample is the source of the 21 T cell receptor beta chains below, sequenced in a study of identical twins. TCRdb used MiXCR to reprocess the 5' RACE reads, holding one entry per CDR3 protein. The table includes some 630,000 distinct CDR3 sequences, about 7.1% detected once. This sample also belongs to another study, concerning yellow fever vaccine responses in identical twins.

The sequencing input was PBMCs. The receptor source for this set is a woman under 30 in good health.

V and J are TRBV5-1 and TRBJ2-3, with D unresolved. CDR1 SGHRS and CDR2 YFSETQ come from the germline V gene. CDR3 length: 13 residues. V dropped 0 bases and J dropped 2 bases, with 4 bases sitting between them. Here the CDR3 DNA reads TGCGCCAGCAGCTTGGAGTACACAGATACGCAGTATTTT. It yields the protein CASSLEYTDTQYF.

This clonotype was recorded a few times. The chain couples TRBV4-2 to TRBJ2-5, with 9 positions matching TRBD1. Losses at the gene ends were 4 bases for V and 5 bases for J; bases not matched to a gene: 8. CDR3 length equals 15 residues. Looked up from germline, CDR1 is LGHNA and CDR2 is YNFKEQ. The CDR3 is CASSPDRGSEETQYF. CDR3 DNA sequence: TGTGCCAGCAGCCCGGACAGGGGATCCGAGGAGACCCAGTACTTC.

This clonotype was seen many times. The rearrangement links TRBV12-3 or TRBV12-4 to TRBJ2-7; 8 nucleotides align to TRBD2. The trim removed 0 bases at V and 4 bases at J, leaving 11 bases unmatched. CDR3 length equals 17 residues. The CDR3 loop is CASSLARWASGPYEQYF. The DNA of the CDR3 is TGTGCCAGCAGTTTAGCTAGGTGGGCTAGCGGGCCGTACGAGCAGTACTTC.

This clonotype was picked up many times. The rearrangement links TRBV7-2 to TRBJ2-5; D ambiguous. V gave up 5 bases and J gave up 1 base, with 11 bases separating them. In germline, CDR1 is SGHTA, CDR2 FQGNSA. The length of the CDR3 is 14 residues. The CDR3 spells CASSPLLGQETQYF. DNA of the CDR3: TGTGCCAGCAGCCCCCTCTTGGGCCAAGAGACCCAGTACTTC.

V and J are TRBV6-5 and TRBJ2-7; TRBD1 matches at 8 bases. The CDR3 covers 15 residues. J lost 4 bases, V lost 2 bases, and 7 bases had no gene match. Germline CDR1 reads MNHEY; CDR2 reads SVGAGI. The CDR3 region has the DNA TGTGCCAGCAGTTACGCCCGGACAGGGAGGTACGAGCAGTACTTC. Translated, it gives CASSYARTGRYEQYF.

At least ten counts were recorded for this clonotype. The V call is TRBV15, the J call TRBJ1-5, with 7 positions matching TRBD1. The CDR3 totals 18 residues. Looked up from germline, CDR1 is LNHNV and CDR2 is YYDKDF (reference sequence). V lost 3 bases, J lost 2 bases, and 13 bases stayed unmatched. CDR3 amino acids: CATSRPSGGVGGNQPQHF. CDR3 DNA sequence: TGTGCCACCAGCAGGCCCTCAGGGGGGGTAGGGGGCAATCAGCCCCAGCATTTT.

This clonotype was seen only once. V gene TRBV29-1 combines with J gene TRBJ2-3; the match to TRBD2 covers 8 bases. The J segment lost 2 bases and the V segment lost 7 bases, leaving 5 bases of the junction unmatched. Germline CDR1 reads SQVTM; CDR2 reads ANQGSEA. This CDR3 spans 13 amino acids. Here the CDR3 DNA reads TGCAGCGGCCGGGAGGGTACCACAGATACGCAGTATTTT. It specifies CSGREGTTDTQYF.

With regard to this clonotype: It may be a read error: a sequence one base away is much more abundant. The chain recombines TRBV7-3 with TRBJ1-1; TRBD1 agrees at 7 bases. The CDR3 is 13 residues long. Per the germline V gene, CDR1 is SGHTA and CDR2 is FQGTGA. V dropped 5 bases and J dropped 0; count of bases not matched to a gene: 0. The CDR3 protein is CASSGQVNTEAFF. The CDR3 nucleotides are TGTGCCAGCAGCGGACAGGTGAACACTGAAGCTTTCTTT.

This clonotype occurred many times. The chain couples TRBV10-1 to TRBJ2-7; 9 bases are a match to TRBD1. This CDR3 is 14 amino acids long. V lost 6 bases, J lost 4 bases, and 7 bases stayed unmatched. The germline gives CDR1 WNHNN, CDR2 SYGVQD (reference sequence). Written as DNA, the CDR3 is TGCGCCAGCAGCGCTGGACAGGGGAAATACGAGCAGTACTTC. Its translation: CASSAGQGKYEQYF.

This clonotype was recorded at least ten times. The chain links TRBV13 to TRBJ1-2; D remains ambiguous. This CDR3 is built from 13 residues. CDR1 and CDR2 from the germline V gene are PRHDT and FYEKMQ (reference sequence). Between the trimmed V and J ends, which lost 5 bases and 7 bases, there was a span of 14 bases. The CDR3 reads CASSQGLLVGYTF. For the CDR3, the DNA is TGTGCCAGCAGCCAAGGGCTGTTGGTTGGCTACACCTTC.

The table lists this clonotype with many counts. The gene calls are TRBV27 and TRBJ2-3, with D perhaps matching TRBD1 (6 bases). Trimming stripped 2 bases from V and 2 bases from J, with 11 bases between. The length of the CDR3 is 15 residues. CDR1 is MNHEY, CDR2 SMNVEV, per germline (reference sequence). CDR3 in amino acids: CASSLGQRDTDTQYF. The CDR3 DNA follows: TGTGCCAGCAGTTTAGGACAGCGAGACACAGATACGCAGTATTTT.

A few counts support this clonotype. V usage is TRBV29-1 and J usage is TRBJ2-2; D is ambiguous. The germline V gene encodes CDR1 SQVTM and CDR2 ANQGSEA. There are 14 residues in the CDR3. With 6 bases removed from V and 6 bases from J, the gap between germline ends came to 17 bases. In nucleotides, the CDR3 is TGCAGCGTCCGATCCGCCGCCCGGGCCGGGGAGCTGTTTTTT. Translated: CSVRSAARAGELFF.

This clonotype has only one observation. This may be a read error, as it is one base from a much larger clone. This CDR3 is missing its conserved last phenylalanine or tryptophan, likely due to a read error. The limits of the CDR3 on the DNA are not certain, so only TCRdb's listed CDR3 is given. The rearrangement links TRBV21-1 to TRBJ2-7; the table assigns TRBD2, which was not confirmed against the DNA. TRBV21-1 is designated a pseudogene. The CDR3 spans 12 amino acids, including both terminal residues. CDR3 loop: CASSKEAGEQYL.

This clonotype was found many times. J is TRBJ1-1 and V is TRBV29-1; D is ambiguous. Germline lookup yields CDR1 SQVTM and CDR2 ANQGSEA. The CDR3 runs to 11 residues. V was clipped by 5 bases and J by 1 base, with 5 bases between them. The CDR3 coding sequence is TGCAGCGTTATTGCGAACACTGAAGCTTTCTTT. This translates into CSVIANTEAFF.

V usage is TRBV3-1 and J usage is TRBJ2-1; no reliable D call. In germline, CDR1 is LGHDT, CDR2 YNNKEL (reference sequence). The ends were cut back, 3 bases at V and 6 bases at J, with 18 bases in the middle. The CDR3 covers 16 residues. Here the CDR3 reads CASSHRPSGRPNEQFF. CDR3 DNA: TGTGCCAGCAGCCATCGTCCCTCCGGCAGGCCCAATGAGCAGTTCTTC.

There are many counts of this clonotype. This sequence joins TRBV12-3 or TRBV12-4 and TRBJ2-1; 8 bases are a match to TRBD2. This CDR3 has 17 residues. The trim removed 1 base at V and 7 bases at J, leaving 12 bases unmatched. Here the CDR3 DNA reads TGTGCCAGCAGTTTAGGGCACAGGGCGGGGGGTCCGAATGAGCAGTTCTTC. Translated, it gives CASSLGHRAGGPNEQFF.

V and J are TRBV9 and TRBJ2-3; no firm D call. CDR3 length: 16 amino acids. CDR1 is SGDLS and CDR2 is YYNGEE in the germline V gene. The ends were cut back, 2 bases at V and 2 bases at J, with 15 bases in the middle. Written as DNA, the CDR3 is TGTGCCAGCAGCGTCGCACAGCTGGGGTACACAGATACGCAGTATTTT. This sequence encodes CASSVAQLGYTDTQYF.

The chain uses TRBV6-5 and TRBJ1-2, with D possibly being TRBD1 (5 bases). V gave up 0 bases and J gave up 5 bases, with 16 bases separating them. The CDR3 consists of 16 residues. Germline V CDR1 and CDR2: MNHEY, SVGAGI. CDR3 DNA: TGTGCCAGCAGTTACTCGACGGGGGGTGACCCTTATGGCTACACCTTC. Translation gives CASSYSTGGDPYGYTF.

The table lists this clonotype with many counts. The chain joins TRBV12-3 or TRBV12-4 to TRBJ1-5; the match to TRBD1 covers 7 bases. This CDR3 comprises 15 residues. V lost 6 bases and J lost 4; bases outside the gene matches: 9. This chain's CDR3 is CASSPNRGGNQPQHF. For the CDR3, the DNA is TGTGCCAGCAGCCCCAACAGGGGAGGAAATCAGCCCCAGCATTTT.

This clonotype was picked up a small number of times. The genes are TRBV10-3 and TRBJ2-1; D tentatively reads TRBD1 or TRBD2 (5 bases each). Germline CDR1 is ENHRY and CDR2 is SYGVKD. The CDR3 runs to 13 residues. V shed 8 bases and J shed 5 bases, with 13 bases lying between them. In nucleotides, the CDR3 is TGTGCCATCGGGGGAGCGCCCAACAATGAGCAGTTCTTC. It encodes CAIGGAPNNEQFF.

This clonotype has a handful of counts. V usage is TRBV7-2 and J usage is TRBJ2-7; D is unclear. V was trimmed by 4 bases and J by 3 bases, leaving 10 bases between them. The germline V gene has CDR1 SGHTA and CDR2 FQGNSA. CDR3 length: 13 amino acids. This CDR3 is CASSSMRNYEQYV. The CDR3 coding sequence is TGTGCCAGCAGCTCCATGCGGAACTACGAGCAGTACGTC.